A selection of T cell receptor beta chains follows, all from one sample in a study of blood T cell repertoires in COVID-19. Clones were sequenced by immunoSEQ multiplex PCR, and TCRdb holds only the in-frame ones, with some missing. The sample carries approximately 180,000 clones, about four fifths recorded once. The source material was peripheral blood. These receptors were collected from a woman over 75 with COVID-19, enrolled during active disease. CDR3s include the opening cysteine and the closing phenylalanine or tryptophan. Each record gives: CDR3 protein, CDR3 DNA, V gene, D gene, J gene, clone size. D genes are given only for firm matches. Clone size, where shown, is once, few, many, or a class for clones that have expanded.

CDR3: CASSPPSQETQYF; DNA: TGTGCCAGCTCACCACCGTCTCAGGAGACCCAGTACTTC; V: TRBV18; D: NA; J: TRBJ2-5; size: NA
CDR3: CASSLRTDITGELFF; DNA: TGTGCCAGCTCACTACGGACAGACATCACCGGGGAGCTGTTTTTT; V: TRBV18; D: NA; J: TRBJ2-2; size: NA
CDR3: CASSQAGADTQYF; DNA: TGTGCCAGCAGCCAAGCGGGGGCAGATACGCAGTATTTT; V: TRBV4-2; D: NA; J: TRBJ2-3; size: NA
CDR3: CATSRDVTGANYEQYF; DNA: TGTGCCACCAGCAGAGATGTGACAGGGGCCAACTACGAGCAGTACTTC; V: TRBV15; D: TRBD1; J: TRBJ2-7; size: NA
CDR3: CSVEGPNEQYF; DNA: TGCAGCGTTGAAGGGCCAAACGAGCAGTACTTC; V: TRBV29-1; D: NA; J: TRBJ2-7; size: NA
CDR3: CASRQDRGTEAFF; DNA: TGTGCCAGCAGACAGGACAGGGGGACTGAAGCTTTCTTT; V: TRBV2; D: TRBD1; J: TRBJ1-1; size: NA
CDR3: CASSLTPGGPDGNTIYF; DNA: TGTGCCAGCAGCCTCACTCCGGGGGGTCCGGATGGAAACACCATATATTTT; V: TRBV7-6; D: NA; J: TRBJ1-3; size: NA
CDR3: CASTSVLAGGPGTGELFF; DNA: TGTGCCAGCACTTCAGTACTAGCGGGAGGGCCCGGCACCGGGGAGCTGTTTTTT; V: TRBV28; D: TRBD2; J: TRBJ2-2; size: NA
CDR3: CASSGRANQPQHF; DNA: TGTGCCAGCAGTGGGAGGGCCAACCAGCCCCAGCATTTT; V: TRBV2; D: NA; J: TRBJ1-5; size: NA
CDR3: CASSPRSAGGYGYTF; DNA: TGTGCCAGCAGCCCCCGGTCCGCCGGGGGCTATGGCTACACCTTC; V: TRBV3-1/TRBV3-2; D: NA; J: TRBJ1-2; size: NA
CDR3: CASSTGTLEQYF; DNA: TGTGCCAGCAGCACCGGGACACTCGAGCAGTACTTC; V: TRBV27; D: NA; J: TRBJ2-7; size: NA
CDR3: CASSFTGTGVGGQPQHF; DNA: TGTGCCAGTAGTTTCACCGGGACAGGGGTAGGGGGTCAGCCCCAGCATTTT; V: TRBV19; D: TRBD1; J: TRBJ1-5; size: NA
CDR3: CASSKGTSGSYGANVLTF; DNA: TGTGCCAGTAGTAAGGGGACTAGCGGGAGCTATGGGGCCAACGTCCTGACTTTC; V: TRBV19; D: TRBD2; J: TRBJ2-6; size: NA
CDR3: CASSVAGSENYGYTF; DNA: TGTGCCAGCAGTGTGGCGGGCTCCGAGAACTATGGCTACACCTTC; V: TRBV2; D: NA; J: TRBJ1-2; size: NA
CDR3: CASSLVGGQETQYF; DNA: TGTGCCAGCAGCTTGGTCGGGGGGCAAGAGACCCAGTACTTC; V: TRBV5-6; D: TRBD2; J: TRBJ2-5; size: NA
CDR3: CASSQTGITEAFF; DNA: TGTGCCAGCAGCCAGACAGGAATCACTGAAGCTTTCTTT; V: TRBV11-3; D: NA; J: TRBJ1-1; size: few
CDR3: CASSQTGGLAGASYEQYF; DNA: TGTGCCAGCAGCCAAACCGGAGGATTAGCGGGTGCTTCCTACGAGCAGTACTTC; V: TRBV4-2; D: TRBD2; J: TRBJ2-7; size: once
CDR3: CASSVGPEGTYEQYF; DNA: TGTGCCAGCAGCGTCGGTCCCGAGGGAACCTACGAGCAGTACTTC; V: TRBV9; D: NA; J: TRBJ2-7; size: NA
CDR3: CAISFGTQSYEQYF; DNA: TGTGCCATCTCGTTTGGGACTCAATCCTACGAGCAGTACTTC; V: TRBV10-3; D: NA; J: TRBJ2-7; size: once
CDR3: CASSQDLQGLAGVYEQYF; DNA: TGCGCCAGCAGCCAAGATCTCCAGGGACTAGCGGGAGTCTACGAGCAGTACTTC; V: TRBV4-1; D: TRBD2; J: TRBJ2-7; size: NA
CDR3: CASSKVQGARTEAFF; DNA: TGTGCCAGCAGTAAAGTACAGGGGGCGCGCACTGAAGCTTTCTTT; V: TRBV2; D: TRBD1; J: TRBJ1-1; size: NA
CDR3: CASSLLRTYGYTF; DNA: TGTGCCAGCAGCCTCCTAAGAACCTATGGCTACACCTTC; V: TRBV5-6; D: NA; J: TRBJ1-2; size: few
CDR3: CASSLMQGEQETQYF; DNA: TGTGCCAGCAGCTTAATGCAAGGAGAACAAGAGACCCAGTACTTC; V: TRBV7-9; D: NA; J: TRBJ2-5; size: NA
CDR3: CSVEDLTGGGAFF; DNA: TGCAGCGTTGAAGATCTGACAGGCGGGGGTGCTTTCTTT; V: TRBV29-1; D: NA; J: TRBJ1-1; size: NA
CDR3: CASSLGLAGTDTQYF; DNA: TGTGCCAGCAGCTTAGGACTAGCGGGAACAGATACGCAGTATTTT; V: TRBV13; D: TRBD2; J: TRBJ2-3; size: NA
CDR3: CASSAEGNTIYF; DNA: TGCGCCAGCAGCGCCGAGGGCAACACCATATATTTT; V: TRBV5-1; D: NA; J: TRBJ1-3; size: NA
CDR3: CASSRAGHEQYF; DNA: TGTGCCAGCAGCCGGGCGGGCCACGAGCAGTACTTC; V: TRBV5-4; D: NA; J: TRBJ2-7; size: few
CDR3: CASSSSNRGRDTEAFF; DNA: TGCGCCAGCAGTTCATCAAACAGGGGTCGGGACACTGAAGCTTTCTTT; V: TRBV5-1; D: TRBD1; J: TRBJ1-1; size: NA
CDR3: CASSYGGGQAHSPLHF; DNA: TGTGCCAGCAGTTACGGTGGAGGGCAGGCCCATTCACCCCTCCACTTT; V: TRBV6-6; D: NA; J: TRBJ1-6; size: NA
CDR3: CASSIPWDIRSYTF; DNA: TGTGCCAGCAGTATCCCCTGGGACATCAGAAGCTACACCTTC; V: TRBV28; D: NA; J: TRBJ1-2; size: NA
CDR3: CASSEMGLAGETQYF; DNA: TGTGCCAGCAGTGAAATGGGACTAGCGGGGGAGACCCAGTACTTC; V: TRBV2; D: TRBD2; J: TRBJ2-5; size: NA
CDR3: CASSLAGEGDTQYF; DNA: TGTGCCAGCAGCTTGGCGGGAGAAGGAGATACGCAGTATTTT; V: TRBV7-6; D: TRBD2; J: TRBJ2-3; size: NA
CDR3: CASSTGTSGNTIYF; DNA: TGTGCCAGCAGCACAGGCACAAGTGGAAACACCATATATTTT; V: TRBV2; D: NA; J: TRBJ1-3; size: NA
CDR3: CSVRTVNYGYTF; DNA: TGCAGCGTGCGCACTGTTAACTATGGCTACACCTTC; V: TRBV29-1; D: NA; J: TRBJ1-2; size: NA
CDR3: CSASQEGVSGETQYF; DNA: TGCAGTGCTAGTCAAGAGGGAGTTTCGGGAGAGACCCAGTACTTC; V: TRBV20-1; D: NA; J: TRBJ2-5; size: NA
CDR3: CASSSNTNEQFF; DNA: TGTGCCAGCAGCTCTAATACGAATGAGCAGTTCTTC; V: TRBV11-2; D: NA; J: TRBJ2-1; size: many
CDR3: CASSLDNRGYGYTF; DNA: TGTGCCAGCAGCTTAGATAACAGGGGCTATGGCTACACCTTC; V: TRBV7-2; D: TRBD1; J: TRBJ1-2; size: NA
CDR3: CASSGTRATGELFF; DNA: TGTGCCAGCAGTGGGACTAGGGCCACCGGGGAGCTGTTTTTT; V: TRBV7-9; D: TRBD2; J: TRBJ2-2; size: NA
CDR3: CASSPRQTNTEAFF; DNA: TGTGCCAGCAGCCCGCGACAGACGAACACTGAAGCTTTCTTT; V: TRBV7-9; D: NA; J: TRBJ1-1; size: NA
CDR3: CASSLEVGANYEQYF; DNA: TGTGCCAGCAGCTTAGAAGTTGGGGCTAATTACGAGCAGTACTTC; V: TRBV7-9; D: NA; J: TRBJ2-7; size: few